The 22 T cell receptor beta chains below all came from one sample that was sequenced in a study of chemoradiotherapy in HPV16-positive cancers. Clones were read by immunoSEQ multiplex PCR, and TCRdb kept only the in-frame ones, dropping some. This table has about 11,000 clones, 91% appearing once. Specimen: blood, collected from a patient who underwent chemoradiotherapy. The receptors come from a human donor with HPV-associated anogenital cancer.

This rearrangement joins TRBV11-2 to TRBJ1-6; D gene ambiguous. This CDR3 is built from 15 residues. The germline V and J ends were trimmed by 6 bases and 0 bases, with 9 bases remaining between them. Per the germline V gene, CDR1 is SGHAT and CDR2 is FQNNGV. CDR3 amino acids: CASRPGSSYNSPLHF. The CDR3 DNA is TGTGCCAGCAGGCCAGGTAGCTCCTATAATTCACCCCTCCACTTT.

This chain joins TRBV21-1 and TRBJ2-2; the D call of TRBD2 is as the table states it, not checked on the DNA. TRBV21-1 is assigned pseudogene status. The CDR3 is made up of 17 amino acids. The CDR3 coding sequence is TGTGCCAGCAGCAAAGGGCCGGGAGTACCGAACACCGGGGAGCTGTTTTTT. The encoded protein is CASSKGPGVPNTGELFF.

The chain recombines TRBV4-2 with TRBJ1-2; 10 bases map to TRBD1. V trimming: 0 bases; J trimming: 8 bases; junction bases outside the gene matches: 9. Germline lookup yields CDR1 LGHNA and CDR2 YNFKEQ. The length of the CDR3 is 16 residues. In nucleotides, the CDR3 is TGTGCCAGCAGCCAAGATCGGGACAGGGGCTTGGGAGGCTACACCTTC. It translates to CASSQDRDRGLGGYTF.

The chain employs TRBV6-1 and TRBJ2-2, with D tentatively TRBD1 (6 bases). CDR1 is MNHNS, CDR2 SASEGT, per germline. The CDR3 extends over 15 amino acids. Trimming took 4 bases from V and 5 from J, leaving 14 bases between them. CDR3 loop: CASSAQGYRTGELFF. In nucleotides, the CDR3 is TGTGCCAGCAGTGCACAGGGATATAGAACCGGGGAGCTGTTTTTT.

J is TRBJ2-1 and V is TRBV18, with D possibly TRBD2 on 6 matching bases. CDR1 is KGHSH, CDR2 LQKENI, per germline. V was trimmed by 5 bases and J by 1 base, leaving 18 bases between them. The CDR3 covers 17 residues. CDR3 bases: TGTGCCAGCTCAGTCTCGGGTAGCGGAGTTTCCTACAATGAGCAGTTCTTC. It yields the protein CASSVSGSGVSYNEQFF.

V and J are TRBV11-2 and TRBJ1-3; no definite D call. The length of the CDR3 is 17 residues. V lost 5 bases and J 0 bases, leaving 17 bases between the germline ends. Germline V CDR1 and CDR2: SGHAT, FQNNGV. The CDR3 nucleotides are TGTGCCAGCAGCAACCCGAGACCGATAAACTCTGGAAACACCATATATTTT. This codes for CASSNPRPINSGNTIYF.

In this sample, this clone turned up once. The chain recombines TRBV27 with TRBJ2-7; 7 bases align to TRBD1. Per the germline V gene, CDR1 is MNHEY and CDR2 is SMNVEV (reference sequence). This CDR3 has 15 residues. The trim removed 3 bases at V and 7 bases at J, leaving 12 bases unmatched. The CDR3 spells CASSFGAGGEGEQYF. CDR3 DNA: TGTGCCAGCAGTTTTGGGGCAGGGGGAGAGGGGGAGCAGTACTTC.

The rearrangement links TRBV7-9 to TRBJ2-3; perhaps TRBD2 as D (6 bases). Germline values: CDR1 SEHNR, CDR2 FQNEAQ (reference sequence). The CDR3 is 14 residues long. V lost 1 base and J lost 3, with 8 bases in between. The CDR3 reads CASSLGGTTDTQYF. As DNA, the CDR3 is TGTGCCAGCAGCTTAGGTGGGACTACAGATACGCAGTATTTT.

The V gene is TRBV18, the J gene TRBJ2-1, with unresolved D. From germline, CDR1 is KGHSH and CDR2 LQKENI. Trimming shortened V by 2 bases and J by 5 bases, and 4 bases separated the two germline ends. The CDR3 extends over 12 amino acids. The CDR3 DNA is TGTGCCAGCTCACCAAGGGACAATGAGCAGTTCTTC. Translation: CASSPRDNEQFF.

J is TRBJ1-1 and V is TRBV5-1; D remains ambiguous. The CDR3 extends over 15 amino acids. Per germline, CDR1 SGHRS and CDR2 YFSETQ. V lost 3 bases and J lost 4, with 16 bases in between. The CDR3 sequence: CASSYRPGSSTEAFF. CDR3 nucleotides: TGCGCCAGCAGCTACCGCCCAGGCTCGAGCACTGAAGCTTTCTTT.

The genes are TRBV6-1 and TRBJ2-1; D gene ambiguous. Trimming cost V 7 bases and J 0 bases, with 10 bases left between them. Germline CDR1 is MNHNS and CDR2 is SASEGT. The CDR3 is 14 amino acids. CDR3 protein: CASTLQNSYNEQFF. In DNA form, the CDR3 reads TGTGCCAGCACGCTACAGAACTCCTACAATGAGCAGTTCTTC.

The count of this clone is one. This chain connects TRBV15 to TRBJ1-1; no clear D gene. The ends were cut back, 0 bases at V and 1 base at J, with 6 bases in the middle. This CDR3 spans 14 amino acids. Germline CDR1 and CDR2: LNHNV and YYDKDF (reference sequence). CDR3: CATSRDRGNTEAFF. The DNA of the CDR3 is TGTGCCACCAGCAGAGATCGGGGGAACACTGAAGCTTTCTTT.

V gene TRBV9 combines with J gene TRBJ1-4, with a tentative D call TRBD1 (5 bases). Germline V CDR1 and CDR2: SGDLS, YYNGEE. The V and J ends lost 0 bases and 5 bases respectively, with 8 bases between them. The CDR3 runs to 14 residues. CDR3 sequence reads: CASSVGTMNEKLFF. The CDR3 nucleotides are TGTGCCAGCAGCGTAGGGACAATGAATGAAAAACTGTTTTTT.

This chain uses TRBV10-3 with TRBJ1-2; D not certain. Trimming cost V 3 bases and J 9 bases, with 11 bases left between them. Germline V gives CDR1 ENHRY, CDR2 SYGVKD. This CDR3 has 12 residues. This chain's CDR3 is CAISDLGRSYTF. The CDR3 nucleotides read TGTGCCATCAGTGACCTAGGACGGAGCTACACCTTC.

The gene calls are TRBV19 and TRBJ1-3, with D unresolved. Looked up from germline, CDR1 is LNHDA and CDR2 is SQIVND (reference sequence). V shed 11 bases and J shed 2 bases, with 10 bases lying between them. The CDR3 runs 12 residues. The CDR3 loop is CARGKAGNTIYF. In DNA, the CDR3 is TGTGCCCGTGGGAAGGCTGGAAACACCATATATTTT.

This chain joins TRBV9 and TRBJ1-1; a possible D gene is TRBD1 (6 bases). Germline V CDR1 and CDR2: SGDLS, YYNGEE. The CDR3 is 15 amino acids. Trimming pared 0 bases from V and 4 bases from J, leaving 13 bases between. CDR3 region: CASSVAGAEGTEAFF. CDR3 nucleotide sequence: TGTGCCAGCAGCGTAGCAGGGGCGGAGGGCACTGAAGCTTTCTTT.

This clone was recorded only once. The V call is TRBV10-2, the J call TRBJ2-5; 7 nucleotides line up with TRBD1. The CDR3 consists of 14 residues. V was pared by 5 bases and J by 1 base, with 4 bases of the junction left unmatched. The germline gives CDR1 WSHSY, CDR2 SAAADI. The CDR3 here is CASSIQGSQETQYF. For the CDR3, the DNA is TGCGCCAGCAGTATACAGGGGTCCCAAGAGACCCAGTACTTC.

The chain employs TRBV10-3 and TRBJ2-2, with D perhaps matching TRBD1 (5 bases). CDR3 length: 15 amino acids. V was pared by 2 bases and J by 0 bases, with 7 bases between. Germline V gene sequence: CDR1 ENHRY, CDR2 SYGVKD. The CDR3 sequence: CAISEDSPNTGELFF. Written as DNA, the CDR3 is TGTGCCATCAGTGAGGACAGCCCGAACACCGGGGAGCTGTTTTTT.

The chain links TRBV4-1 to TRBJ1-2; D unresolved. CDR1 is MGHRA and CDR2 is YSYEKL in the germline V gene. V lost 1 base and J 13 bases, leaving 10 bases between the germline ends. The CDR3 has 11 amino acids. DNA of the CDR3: TGCGCCAGCAGCCAAGGAAGGTGGTCCACCTTC. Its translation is CASSQGRWSTF.

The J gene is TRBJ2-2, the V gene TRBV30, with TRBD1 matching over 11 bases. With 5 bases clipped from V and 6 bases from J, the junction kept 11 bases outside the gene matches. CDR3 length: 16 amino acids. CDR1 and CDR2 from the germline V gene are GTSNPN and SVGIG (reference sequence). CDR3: CAWVSRGTGGPGELFF. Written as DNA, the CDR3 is TGTGCCTGGGTTTCCCGGGGGACAGGGGGACCCGGGGAGCTGTTTTTT.

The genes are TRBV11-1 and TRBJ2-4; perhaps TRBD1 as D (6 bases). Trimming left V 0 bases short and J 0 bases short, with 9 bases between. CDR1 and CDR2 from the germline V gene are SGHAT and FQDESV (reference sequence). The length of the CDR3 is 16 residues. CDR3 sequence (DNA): TGTGCCAGCAGCTTAGCGGGGGCGCTAGCCAAAAACATTCAGTACTTC. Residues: CASSLAGALAKNIQYF.

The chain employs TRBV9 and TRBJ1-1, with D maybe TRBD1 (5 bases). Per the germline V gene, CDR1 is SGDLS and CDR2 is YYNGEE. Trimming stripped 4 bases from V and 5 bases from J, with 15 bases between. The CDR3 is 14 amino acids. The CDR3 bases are TGTGCCAGCAGCCTTGACAGTGGAACTACTGAAGCTTTCTTT. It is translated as CASSLDSGTTEAFF.